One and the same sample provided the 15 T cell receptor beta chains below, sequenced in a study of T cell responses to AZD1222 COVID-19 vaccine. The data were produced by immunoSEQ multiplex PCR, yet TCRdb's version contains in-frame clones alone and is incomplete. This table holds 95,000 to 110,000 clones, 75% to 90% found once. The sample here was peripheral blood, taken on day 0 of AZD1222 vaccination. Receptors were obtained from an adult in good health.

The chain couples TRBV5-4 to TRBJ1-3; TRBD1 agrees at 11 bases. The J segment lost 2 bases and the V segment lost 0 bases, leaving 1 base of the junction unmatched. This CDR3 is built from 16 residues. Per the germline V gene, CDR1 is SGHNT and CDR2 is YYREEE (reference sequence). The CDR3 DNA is TGTGCCAGCAGCTTGGCGGGACAGGGGGCTGGAAACACCATATATTTT. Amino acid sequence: CASSLAGQGAGNTIYF.

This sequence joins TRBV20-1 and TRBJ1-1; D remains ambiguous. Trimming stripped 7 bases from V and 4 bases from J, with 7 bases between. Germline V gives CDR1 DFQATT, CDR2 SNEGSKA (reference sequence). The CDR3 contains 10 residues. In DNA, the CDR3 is TGCAGTGGTACGGGCACTGAAGCTTTCTTT. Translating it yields CSGTGTEAFF.

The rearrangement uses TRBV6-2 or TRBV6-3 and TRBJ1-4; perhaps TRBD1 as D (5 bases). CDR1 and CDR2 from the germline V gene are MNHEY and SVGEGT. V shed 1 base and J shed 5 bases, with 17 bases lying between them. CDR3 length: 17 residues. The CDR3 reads CASSYWARTPRNEKLFF. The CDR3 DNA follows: TGTGCCAGCAGTTACTGGGCTCGGACACCAAGAAATGAAAAACTGTTTTTT.

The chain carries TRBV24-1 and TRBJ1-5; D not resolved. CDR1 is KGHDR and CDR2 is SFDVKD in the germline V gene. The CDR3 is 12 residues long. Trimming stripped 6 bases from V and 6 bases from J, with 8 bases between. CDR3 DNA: TGTGCCACCAGTTATAGAGGTCAGCCCCAGCATTTT. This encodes CATSYRGQPQHF.

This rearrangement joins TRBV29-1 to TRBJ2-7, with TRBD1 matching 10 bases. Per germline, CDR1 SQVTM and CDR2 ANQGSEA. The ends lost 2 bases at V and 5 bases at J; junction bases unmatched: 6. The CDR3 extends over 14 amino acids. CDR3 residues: CSVETFGTGDEQYF. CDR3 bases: TGCAGCGTTGAAACTTTCGGGACAGGGGACGAGCAGTACTTC.

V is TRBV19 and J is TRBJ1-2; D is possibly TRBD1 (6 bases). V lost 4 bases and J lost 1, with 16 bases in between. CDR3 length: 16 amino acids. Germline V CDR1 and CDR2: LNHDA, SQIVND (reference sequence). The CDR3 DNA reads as TGTGCCAGTAGTACCCGCCAGGGGACTAGTAACTATGGCTACACCTTC. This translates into CASSTRQGTSNYGYTF.

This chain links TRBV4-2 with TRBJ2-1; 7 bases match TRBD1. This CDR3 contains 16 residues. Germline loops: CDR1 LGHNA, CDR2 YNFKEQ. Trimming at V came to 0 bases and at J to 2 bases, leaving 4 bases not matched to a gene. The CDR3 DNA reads TGTGCCAGCAGCCAAGATCGGGACAGAGCCTACAATGAGCAGTTCTTC. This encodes CASSQDRDRAYNEQFF.

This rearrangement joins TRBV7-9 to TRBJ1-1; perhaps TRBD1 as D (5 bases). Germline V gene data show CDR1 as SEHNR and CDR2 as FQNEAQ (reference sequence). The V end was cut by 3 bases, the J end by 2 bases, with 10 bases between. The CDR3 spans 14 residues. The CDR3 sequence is CASSLRGDNTEAFF. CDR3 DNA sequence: TGTGCCAGCAGCTTGAGAGGGGATAACACTGAAGCTTTCTTT.

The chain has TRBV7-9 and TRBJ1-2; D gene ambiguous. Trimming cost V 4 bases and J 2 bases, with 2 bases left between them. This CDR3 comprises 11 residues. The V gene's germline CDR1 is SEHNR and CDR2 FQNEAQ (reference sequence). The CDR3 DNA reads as TGTGCCAGCAGCTCAAACTATGGCTACACCTTC. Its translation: CASSSNYGYTF.

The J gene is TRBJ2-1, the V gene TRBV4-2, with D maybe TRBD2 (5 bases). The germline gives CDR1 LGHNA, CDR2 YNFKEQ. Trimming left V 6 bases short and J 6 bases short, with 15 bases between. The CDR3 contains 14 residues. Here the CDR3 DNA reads TGTGCCAGCAGGGACCCCCGGGAATTCAATGAGCAGTTCTTC. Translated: CASRDPREFNEQFF.

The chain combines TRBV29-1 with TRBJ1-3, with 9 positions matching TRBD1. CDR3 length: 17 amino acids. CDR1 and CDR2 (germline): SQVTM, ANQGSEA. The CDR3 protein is CGGAPDRGNSEGNTIYF. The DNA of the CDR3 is TGCGGAGGGGCCCCGGACAGGGGAAACTCGGAAGGAAACACCATATATTTT.

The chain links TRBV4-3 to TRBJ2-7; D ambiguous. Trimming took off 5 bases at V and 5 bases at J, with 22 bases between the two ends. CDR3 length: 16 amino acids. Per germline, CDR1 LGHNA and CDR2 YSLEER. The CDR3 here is CASSFILGRIPHEQYF. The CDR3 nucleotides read TGCGCCAGCAGCTTCATTCTAGGTAGAATCCCCCACGAGCAGTACTTC.

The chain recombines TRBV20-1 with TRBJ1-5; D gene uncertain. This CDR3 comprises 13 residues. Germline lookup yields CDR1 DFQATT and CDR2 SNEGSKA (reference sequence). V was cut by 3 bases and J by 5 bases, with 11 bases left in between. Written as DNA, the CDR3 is TGCAGTGCTAGTTCCGGACTTTATCAGCCCCAGCATTTT. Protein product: CSASSGLYQPQHF.

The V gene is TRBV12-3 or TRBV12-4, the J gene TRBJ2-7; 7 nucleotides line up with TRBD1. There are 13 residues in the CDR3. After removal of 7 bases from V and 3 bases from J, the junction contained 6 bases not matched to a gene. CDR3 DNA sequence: TGTGCCAGCAACCAGGGGGTTGACTACGAGCAGTACTTC. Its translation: CASNQGVDYEQYF.

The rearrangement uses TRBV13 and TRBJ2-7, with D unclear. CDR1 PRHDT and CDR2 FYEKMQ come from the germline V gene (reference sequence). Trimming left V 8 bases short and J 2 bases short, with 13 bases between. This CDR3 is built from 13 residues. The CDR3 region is CASGRSLTYEQYF. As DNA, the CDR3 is TGTGCCAGCGGACGTTCATTAACCTACGAGCAGTACTTC. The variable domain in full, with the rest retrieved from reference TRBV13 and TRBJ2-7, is AAGVIQSPRHLIKEKRETATLKCYPIPRHDTVYWYQQGPGQDPQFLISFYEKMQSDKGSIPDRFSAQQFSDYHSELNMSSLELGDSALYFCASGRSLTYEQYFGPGTRLTVT.